Shown below are 11 T cell receptor beta chains from a single sample sequenced in a study of identifying expanded T cells in peripheral blood. The table came from immunoSEQ multiplex PCR; TCRdb's copy has only in-frame clones and leaves some out. The sample has tens of thousands of clones, approximately 85% seen once. The sequencing sample was made of blood. The receptors were gathered from a person aged 18 to 69 in good health.

The genes are TRBV6-1 and TRBJ1-2; TRBD1 is a possible D gene (5 bases). Deletions cut 4 bases from V and 2 bases from J, with 5 bases between. This CDR3 has 12 residues. Germline V lookup: CDR1 MNHNS, CDR2 SASEGT. CDR3 sequence (DNA): TGTGCCAGCAGTGGACAGAACTATGGCTACACCTTC. Translation: CASSGQNYGYTF.

The chain employs TRBV30 and TRBJ1-3; 9 bases are shared with TRBD1. The ends lost 7 bases at V and 2 bases at J; junction bases unmatched: 9. This CDR3 region has 15 residues. Germline V gene lookup returns CDR1 GTSNPN and CDR2 SVGIG (reference sequence). Here the CDR3 reads CASRGGTGTGNTIYF. The CDR3 DNA reads as TGTGCCTCACGGGGCGGGACAGGGACTGGAAACACCATATATTTT.

The CDR3 DNA reads as TGTGCCAGCACTAACGGGGAAGGTTCACCCCTCCACTTT. It encodes CASTNGEGSPLHF. J is TRBJ1-6 and V is TRBV6-5, with D hard to call. In germline, CDR1 is MNHEY, CDR2 SVGAGI. Trimming took off 7 bases at V and 9 bases at J, with 13 bases between the two ends. The CDR3 contains 13 residues.

The V call is TRBV18, the J call TRBJ2-1; 8 positions agree with TRBD2. Germline assignment: CDR1 KGHSH and CDR2 LQKENI. CDR3 size: 13 residues. V shed 3 bases, J shed 9 bases, and the junction held 4 bases outside the gene matches. The CDR3 sequence: CASSPGGGSEQFF. The DNA of the CDR3 is TGTGCCAGCTCACCCGGGGGGGGCAGTGAGCAGTTCTTC.

In its sample, this clone was seen once. This chain connects TRBV29-1 to TRBJ2-2; D is perhaps TRBD2 (6 bases). Trimming removed 4 bases from V and 6 bases from J, with 12 bases in between. The CDR3 extends over 13 amino acids. The germline gives CDR1 SQVTM, CDR2 ANQGSEA. DNA of the CDR3: TGCAGCGTTGTCGTCAGGGAGGCCGGGGAGCTGTTTTTT. Its protein product is CSVVVREAGELFF.

V usage is TRBV5-4 and J usage is TRBJ2-7, with 9 positions matching TRBD2. Germline CDR1 reads SGHNT; CDR2 reads YYREEE (reference sequence). This CDR3 is 17 amino acids long. V trimming: 4 bases; J trimming: 7 bases; junction bases outside the gene matches: 18. In DNA, the CDR3 is TGTGCCAGCAGCCACGATATTACCTTAGCGGGGGTTAATGAGCAGTACTTC. It yields the protein CASSHDITLAGVNEQYF.

This clone was observed a few times. The rearrangement links TRBV7-2 to TRBJ2-3; no definite D call. The germline V and J ends were trimmed by 5 bases and 4 bases, with 13 bases remaining between them. The CDR3 consists of 14 residues. Germline V gives CDR1 SGHTA, CDR2 FQGNSA. The CDR3 reads CASSPSASSDTQYF. In DNA form, the CDR3 reads TGTGCCAGCAGCCCCTCGGCGAGCTCAGATACGCAGTATTTT. The entire variable domain, with the rest obtained from reference TRBV7-2 and TRBJ2-3, is as follows: GAGVSQSPSNKVTEKGKDVELRCDPISGHTALYWYRQSLGQGLEFLIYFQGNSAPDKSGLPSDRFSAERTGGSVSTLTIQRTQQEDSAVYLCASSPSASSDTQYFGPGTRLTVL.

The chain has TRBV5-4 and TRBJ2-2; D is unclear. V lost 4 bases and J lost 5, with 12 bases in between. The CDR3 consists of 14 residues. The germline CDR1 and CDR2 sequences are SGHNT and YYREEE (reference sequence). CDR3 sequence: CASSRPDLTGELFF. The CDR3 coding sequence is TGTGCCAGCAGCCGACCAGATCTAACCGGGGAGCTGTTTTTT.

The V call is TRBV7-9, the J call TRBJ2-7, with a weak D call TRBD1 (5 bases). The V and J ends lost 8 bases and 0 bases respectively, with 11 bases between them. This CDR3 spans 13 amino acids. The germline CDR1 and CDR2 sequences are SEHNR and FQNEAQ (reference sequence). CDR3 region: CASLSGNSYEQYF. In DNA, the CDR3 is TGTGCCAGCCTATCAGGGAACTCCTACGAGCAGTACTTC.

V gene TRBV6-5 combines with J gene TRBJ2-5; either TRBD1 or TRBD2 may supply D (5 bases each). Germline CDR1 MNHEY, CDR2 SVGAGI. This CDR3 has 16 residues. Trimming cost V 0 bases and J 1 base, with 12 bases left between them. Here the CDR3 reads CASSYSIEGRQETQYF. DNA of the CDR3: TGTGCCAGCAGTTACTCGATAGAGGGGCGCCAAGAGACCCAGTACTTC.

This chain connects TRBV7-6 to TRBJ2-5, with D unresolved. The CDR3 length is 13 residues. V was clipped by 0 bases and J by 3 bases, with 5 bases between them. Germline V CDR1 and CDR2: SGHVS, FNYEAQ. In DNA form, the CDR3 reads TGTGCCAGCAGCTTAGCACAGAAAGAGACCCAGTACTTC. Translating gives CASSLAQKETQYF.